This TCR beta chain emerged from a study of shared clonotypes between healthy human individuals. The CDR3 runs 12 residues. The germline V gene encodes CDR1 MDHEN and CDR2 SYDVKM. The trim removed 6 bases at V and 14 bases at J, leaving 9 bases unmatched. Worth noting for this clone: Antigen unknown.

Clones were read by immunoSEQ multiplex PCR, and TCRdb kept only the in-frame ones, dropping some. The sample gives around 1.6 million clones, roughly 98% of which show up once; 0.4% to 0.55% is in the top ten. Whole-study findings and limits: Naive subsets tended to show greater estimated richness than memory subsets.

The chain is built from TRBV28 and TRBJ2-1; 8 bases map to TRBD2. Sequencing was done on a sample of naive CD4+ T cells sorted from blood. Documented subset: CD45RA+ positively selected. The clonotype was recovered from a man under 40 in good health. DNA for the CDR3: TGTGCCAGCAGCTTAACGGGACTAGAGAAGTTCTTC. It translates to CASSLTGLEKFF.